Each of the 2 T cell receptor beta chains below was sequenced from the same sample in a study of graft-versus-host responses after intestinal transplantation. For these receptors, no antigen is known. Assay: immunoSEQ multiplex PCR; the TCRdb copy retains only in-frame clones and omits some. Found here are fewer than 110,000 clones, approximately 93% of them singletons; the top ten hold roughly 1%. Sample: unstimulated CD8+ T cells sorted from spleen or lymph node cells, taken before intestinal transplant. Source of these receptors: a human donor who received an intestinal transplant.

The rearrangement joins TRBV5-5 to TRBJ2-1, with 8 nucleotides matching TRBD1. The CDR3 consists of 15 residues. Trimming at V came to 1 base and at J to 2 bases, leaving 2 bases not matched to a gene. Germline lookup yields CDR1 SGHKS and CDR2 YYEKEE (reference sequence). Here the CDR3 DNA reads TGTGCCAGCAGCTTGCGCAGGGGGCCCTACAATGAGCAGTTCTTC. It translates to CASSLRRGPYNEQFF.

The CDR3 DNA reads as TGTGCCAGCTGCCAGGAGGGGTCTGGAAACACCATATATTTT. Amino acids: CASCQEGSGNTIYF. The chain carries TRBV7-9 and TRBJ1-3; tentatively, D is TRBD1 (5 bases). The CDR3 loop spans 14 amino acids. Germline V gene data show CDR1 as SEHNR and CDR2 as FQNEAQ (reference sequence). Trimming stripped 8 bases from V and 1 base from J, with 12 bases between.